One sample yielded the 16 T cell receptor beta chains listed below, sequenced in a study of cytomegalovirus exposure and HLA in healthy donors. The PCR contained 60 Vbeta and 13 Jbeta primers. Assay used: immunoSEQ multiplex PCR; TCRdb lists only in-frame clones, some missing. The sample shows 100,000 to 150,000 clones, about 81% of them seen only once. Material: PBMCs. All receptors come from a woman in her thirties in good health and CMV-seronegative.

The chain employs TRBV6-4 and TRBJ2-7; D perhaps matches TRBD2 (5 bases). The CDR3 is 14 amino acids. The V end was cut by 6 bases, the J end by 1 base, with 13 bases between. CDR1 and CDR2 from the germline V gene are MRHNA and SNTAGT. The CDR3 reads CASSPIPGSYEQYF. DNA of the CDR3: TGTGCCAGCAGCCCTATTCCGGGGTCCTACGAGCAGTACTTC.

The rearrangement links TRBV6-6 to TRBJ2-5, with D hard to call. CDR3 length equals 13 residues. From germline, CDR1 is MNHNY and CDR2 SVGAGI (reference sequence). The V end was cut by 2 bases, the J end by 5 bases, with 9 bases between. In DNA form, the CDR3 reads TGTGCCAGCAGTTACCAGGAATTGGAGACCCAGTACTTC. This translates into CASSYQELETQYF.

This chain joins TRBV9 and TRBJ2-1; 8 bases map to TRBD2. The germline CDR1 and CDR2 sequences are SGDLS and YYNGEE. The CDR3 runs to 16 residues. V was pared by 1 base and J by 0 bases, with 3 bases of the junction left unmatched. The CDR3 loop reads CASSVSTSGSYNEQFF. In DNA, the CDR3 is TGTGCCAGCAGCGTAAGCACTAGCGGCTCCTACAATGAGCAGTTCTTC.

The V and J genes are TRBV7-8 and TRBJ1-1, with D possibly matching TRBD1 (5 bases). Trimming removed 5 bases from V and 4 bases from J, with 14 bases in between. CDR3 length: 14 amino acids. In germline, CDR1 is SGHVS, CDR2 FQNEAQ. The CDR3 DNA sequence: TGTGCCAGCAGCATCAGGGTTTTTAGCACTGAAGCTTTCTTT. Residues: CASSIRVFSTEAFF.

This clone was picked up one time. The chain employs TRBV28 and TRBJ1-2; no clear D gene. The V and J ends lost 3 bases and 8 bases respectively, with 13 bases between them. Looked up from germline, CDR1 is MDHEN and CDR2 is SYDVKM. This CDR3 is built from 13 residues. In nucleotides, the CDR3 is TGTGCCAGCAGTTTGTCTCCAGGTCGGGGCTACACCTTC. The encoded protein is CASSLSPGRGYTF.

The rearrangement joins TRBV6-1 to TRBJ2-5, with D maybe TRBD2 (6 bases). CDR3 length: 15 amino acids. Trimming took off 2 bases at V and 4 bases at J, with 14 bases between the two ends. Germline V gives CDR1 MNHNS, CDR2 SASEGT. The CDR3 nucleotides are TGTGCCAGCAGTGAATTTGGCGGGGAGGTAGAGACCCAGTACTTC. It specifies CASSEFGGEVETQYF.

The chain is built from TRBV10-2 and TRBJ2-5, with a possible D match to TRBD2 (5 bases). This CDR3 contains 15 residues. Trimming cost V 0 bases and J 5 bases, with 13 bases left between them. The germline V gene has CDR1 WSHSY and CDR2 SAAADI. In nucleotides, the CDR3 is TGCGCCAGCAGTGAGTCTGTTCCTCCGGGGGAGACCCAGTACTTC. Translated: CASSESVPPGETQYF.

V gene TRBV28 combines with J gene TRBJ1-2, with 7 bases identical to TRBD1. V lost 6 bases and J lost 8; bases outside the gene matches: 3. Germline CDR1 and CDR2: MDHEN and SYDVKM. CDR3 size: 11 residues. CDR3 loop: CASSQGGGYTF. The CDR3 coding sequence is TGTGCCAGCAGCCAGGGGGGCGGCTACACCTTC.

The CDR3 nucleotides are TGTGCCAGCAGTGACCCGACTAGCGGGGGGACCTTCTACAATGAGCAGTTCTTC. This encodes CASSDPTSGGTFYNEQFF. This chain connects TRBV6-1 to TRBJ2-1; 13 bases are shared with TRBD2. The ends lost 3 bases at V and 3 bases at J; junction bases unmatched: 8. CDR1 MNHNS and CDR2 SASEGT come from the germline V gene. There are 18 residues in the CDR3.

Here the CDR3 DNA reads TGTGCCTGGAGTGTGTCGGGACACGGCAATCAGCCCCAGCATTTT. Its protein product is CAWSVSGHGNQPQHF. The V call is TRBV30, the J call TRBJ1-5, with D tentatively TRBD1 (6 bases). Germline V gene sequence: CDR1 GTSNPN, CDR2 SVGIG (reference sequence). The CDR3 is 15 amino acids. The V and J ends lost 0 bases and 2 bases respectively, with 11 bases between them.

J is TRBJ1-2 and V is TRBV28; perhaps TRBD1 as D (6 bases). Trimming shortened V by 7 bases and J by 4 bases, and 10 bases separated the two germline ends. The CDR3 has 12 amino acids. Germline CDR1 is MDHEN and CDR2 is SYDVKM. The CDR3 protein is CASTTGSYGYTF. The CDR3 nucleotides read TGTGCCAGCACAACAGGGAGCTATGGCTACACCTTC.

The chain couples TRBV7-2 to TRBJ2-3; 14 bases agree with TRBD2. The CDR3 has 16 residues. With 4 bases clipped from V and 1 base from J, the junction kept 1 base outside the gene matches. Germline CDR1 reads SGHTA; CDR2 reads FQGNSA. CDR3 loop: CASSSGLAGGTDTQYF. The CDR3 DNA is TGTGCCAGCAGCTCGGGACTAGCGGGAGGCACAGATACGCAGTATTTT.

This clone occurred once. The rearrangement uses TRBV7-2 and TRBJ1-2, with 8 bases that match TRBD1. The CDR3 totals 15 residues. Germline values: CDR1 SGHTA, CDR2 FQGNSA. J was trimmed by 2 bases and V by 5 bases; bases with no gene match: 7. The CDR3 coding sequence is TGTGCCAGCAGCCCTCAGGGGGCGGTAAACTATGGCTACACCTTC. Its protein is CASSPQGAVNYGYTF.

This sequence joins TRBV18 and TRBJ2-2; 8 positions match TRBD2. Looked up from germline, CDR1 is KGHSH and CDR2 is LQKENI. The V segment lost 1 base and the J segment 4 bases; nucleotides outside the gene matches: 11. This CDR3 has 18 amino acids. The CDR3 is CASSPQPPAGESTGELFF. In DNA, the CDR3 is TGTGCCAGCTCACCACAACCTCCAGCGGGAGAGAGCACCGGGGAGCTGTTTTTT.

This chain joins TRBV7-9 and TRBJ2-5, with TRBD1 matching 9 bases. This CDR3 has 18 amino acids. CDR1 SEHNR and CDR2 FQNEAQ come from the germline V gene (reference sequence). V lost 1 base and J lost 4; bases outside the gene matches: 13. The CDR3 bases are TGTGCCAGCAGCTTAGGCCCTTTGACAGGGGGTATATCAGAGACCCAGTACTTC. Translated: CASSLGPLTGGISETQYF.

In DNA, the CDR3 is TGTGCCAGCAGCCGACAGATTGCAACTAATGAAAAACTGTTTTTT. Residues: CASSRQIATNEKLFF. The chain recombines TRBV7-9 with TRBJ1-4; perhaps TRBD1 as D (5 bases). The germline CDR1 and CDR2 sequences are SEHNR and FQNEAQ (reference sequence). This CDR3 contains 15 residues. Trimming took off 5 bases at V and 0 bases at J, with 10 bases between the two ends.